Below, one T cell receptor (beta chain) is given with its context. Its target is not known. The whole isolated RNA underwent reverse transcription, so sequencing captured expressed TCRB transcripts. The protocol was immunoSEQ multiplex PCR, while the TCRdb copy is restricted to in-frame clones and leaves out a portion. The table lists about 360,000 clones, approximately 12% of them singletons, with 0.0085% to 0.012% in the top ten. Each of the CD4+ naive, central memory, regulatory and stem cell-like memory populations was sorted via CD45RO/CCR7/CD25/CD127/CD95/CD27. This sample is part of a study of beta chain features in type 1 diabetes. Overall study findings and caveats: People with Type 1 diabetes carried modestly yet significantly shorter TCRB CDR3s in all four CD4+ subsets. Insertions were fewer and deletions more numerous at VDJ junctions in type 1 diabetes patients. Naive, central memory and regulatory TCRB repertoires appeared more similar among patients than healthy donors.

Trimming took 1 base from V and 2 from J, leaving 8 bases between them. CDR1 is SGHDN and CDR2 is FVKESK in the germline V gene. The CDR3 is 14 amino acids. Source material: naive CD4+ T cells from blood. V usage is TRBV14 and J usage is TRBJ2-5; weak D call: TRBD2 (6 bases). This sequence originates from a woman aged 18 to 35 with type 1 diabetes. CDR3 DNA sequence: TGTGCCAGCAGCCAAGTCGCGGGACAAGAGACCCAGTACTTC. Translation: CASSQVAGQETQYF.